This entry concerns a single TCR beta chain. Its antigen is undetermined. A library of TCRbeta sequences, prepared with unique molecular identifiers, was generated. One entry per CDR3 protein results from TCRdb running MiXCR on the PCR reads. The table lists around 440,000 distinct CDR3 sequences, about 16% of them singletons, with less than 30% in the top ten. This sample stems from a study of T-cell reconstitution after alpha-beta-depleted transplantation in children. Study outcomes and limitations: Two months or so post-transplant, alpha-beta T cells reportedly derived from several hundred expanded graft clones.

The sample in question was PBMCs, mostly from graft donor cells, obtained 360 days after TCRalphabeta/CD19-depleted stem cell transplant. The TCR was taken from a boy under three years old who had a stem cell transplant for Wiskott-Aldrich syndrome, so the T cells may come from the graft donor.

The CDR3 protein is CAISDSITRPYEQYF. The CDR3 DNA sequence: TGTGCCATCAGTGACAGTATTACCAGGCCCTACGAGCAGTACTTC. This chain joins TRBV10-3 and TRBJ2-7; D remains unclear. The CDR3 loop spans 15 amino acids. The germline V and J ends were trimmed by 3 bases and 2 bases, with 14 bases remaining between them. CDR1 is ENHRY, CDR2 SYGVKD, per germline.